This TCR beta chain was profiled in a study of blood T cell repertoires in COVID-19. Study details: The United States, Italy and Spain supplied acute and convalescent COVID-19 samples. Sample material is recorded as cDNA or gDNA derived from T cells, B-cell-depleted T cells, or PBMCs.

V lost 0 bases to trimming and J lost 2 bases, with 8 bases between them. The V gene's germline CDR1 is SGDLS and CDR2 YYNGEE. The CDR3 sequence is 14 residues long. Source study methods: Using reference gene primer amplification, nucleated cell counts were estimated. Assay: immunoSEQ multiplex PCR; the TCRdb copy retains only in-frame clones and omits some. The V and J calls and clone size are taken from that table; D and trimming were inferred from the DNA. The sample has 200,000 to 300,000 clones; 70% to 90% are singletons. The TCR was taken from a woman in her sixties with COVID-19, enrolled during active disease. The chain has TRBV9 and TRBJ1-1; D gene ambiguous. What was sequenced was peripheral blood. CDR3 residues: CASSVVNGNTEAFF. The DNA for the CDR3 is TGTGCCAGCAGCGTAGTGAACGGTAACACTGAAGCTTTCTTT.